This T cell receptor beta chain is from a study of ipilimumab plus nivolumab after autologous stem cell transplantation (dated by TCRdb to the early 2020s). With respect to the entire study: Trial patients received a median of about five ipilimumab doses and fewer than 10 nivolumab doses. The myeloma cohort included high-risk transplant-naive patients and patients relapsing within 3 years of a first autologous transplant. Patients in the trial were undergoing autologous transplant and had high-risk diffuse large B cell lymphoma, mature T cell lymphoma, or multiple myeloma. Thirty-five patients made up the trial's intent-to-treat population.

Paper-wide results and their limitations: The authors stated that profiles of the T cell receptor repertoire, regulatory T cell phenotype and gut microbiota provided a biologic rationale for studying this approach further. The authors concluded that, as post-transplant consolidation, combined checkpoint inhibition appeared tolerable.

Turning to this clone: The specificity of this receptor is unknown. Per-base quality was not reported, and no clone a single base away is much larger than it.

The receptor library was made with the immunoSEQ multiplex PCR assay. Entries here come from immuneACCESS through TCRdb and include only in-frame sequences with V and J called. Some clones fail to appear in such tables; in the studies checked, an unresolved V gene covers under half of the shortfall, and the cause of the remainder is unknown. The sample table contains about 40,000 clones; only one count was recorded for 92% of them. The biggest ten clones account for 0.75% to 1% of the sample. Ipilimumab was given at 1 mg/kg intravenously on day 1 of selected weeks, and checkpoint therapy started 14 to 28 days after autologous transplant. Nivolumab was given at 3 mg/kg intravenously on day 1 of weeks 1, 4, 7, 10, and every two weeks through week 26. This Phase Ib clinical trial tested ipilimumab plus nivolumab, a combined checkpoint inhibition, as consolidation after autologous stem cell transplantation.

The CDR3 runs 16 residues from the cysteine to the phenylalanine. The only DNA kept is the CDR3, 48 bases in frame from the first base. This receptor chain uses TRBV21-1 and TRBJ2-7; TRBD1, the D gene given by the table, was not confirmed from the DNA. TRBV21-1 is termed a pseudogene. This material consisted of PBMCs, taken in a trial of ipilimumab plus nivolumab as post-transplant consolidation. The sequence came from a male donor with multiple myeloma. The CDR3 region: CASSKEWRQGAHEQYF. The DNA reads TGTGCCAGCAGCAAAGAGTGGAGACAGGGGGCTCACGAGCAGTACTTC.